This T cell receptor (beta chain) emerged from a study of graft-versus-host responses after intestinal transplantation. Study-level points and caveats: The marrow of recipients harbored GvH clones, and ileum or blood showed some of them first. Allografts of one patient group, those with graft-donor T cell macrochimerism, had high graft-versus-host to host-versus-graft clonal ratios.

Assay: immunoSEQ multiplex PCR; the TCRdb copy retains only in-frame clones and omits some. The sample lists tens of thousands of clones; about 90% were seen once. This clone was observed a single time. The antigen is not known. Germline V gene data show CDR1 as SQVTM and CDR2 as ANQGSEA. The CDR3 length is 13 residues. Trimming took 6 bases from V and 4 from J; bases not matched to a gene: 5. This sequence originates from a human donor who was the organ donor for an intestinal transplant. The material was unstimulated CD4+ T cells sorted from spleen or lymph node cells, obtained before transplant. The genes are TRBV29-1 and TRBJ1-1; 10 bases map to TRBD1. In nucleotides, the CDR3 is TGCAGCGTCGAGACAGGGGGCGGCACTGAAGCTTTCTTT. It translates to CSVETGGGTEAFF.